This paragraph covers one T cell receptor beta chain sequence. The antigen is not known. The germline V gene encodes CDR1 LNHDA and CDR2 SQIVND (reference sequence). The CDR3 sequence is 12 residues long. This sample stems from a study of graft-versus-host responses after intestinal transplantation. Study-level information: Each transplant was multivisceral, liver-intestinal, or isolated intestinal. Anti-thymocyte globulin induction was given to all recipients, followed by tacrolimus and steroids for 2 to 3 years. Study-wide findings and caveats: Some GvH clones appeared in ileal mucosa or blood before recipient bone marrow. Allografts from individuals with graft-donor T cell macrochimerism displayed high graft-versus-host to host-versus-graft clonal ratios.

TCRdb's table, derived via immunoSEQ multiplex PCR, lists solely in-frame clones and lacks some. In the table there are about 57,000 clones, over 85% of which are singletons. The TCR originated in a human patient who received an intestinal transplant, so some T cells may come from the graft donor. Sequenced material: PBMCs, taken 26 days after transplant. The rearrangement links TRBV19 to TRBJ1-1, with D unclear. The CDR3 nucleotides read TGTGCAGCAGGATCCCTGAGCACTGAAGCTTTCTTT. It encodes CAAGSLSTEAFF. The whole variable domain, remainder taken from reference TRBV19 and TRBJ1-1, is DGGITQSPKYLFRKEGQNVTLSCEQNLNHDAMYWYRQDPGQGLRLIYYSQIVNDFQKGDIAEGYSVSREKKESFPLTVTSAQKNPTAFYLCAAGSLSTEAFFGQGTRLTVV.